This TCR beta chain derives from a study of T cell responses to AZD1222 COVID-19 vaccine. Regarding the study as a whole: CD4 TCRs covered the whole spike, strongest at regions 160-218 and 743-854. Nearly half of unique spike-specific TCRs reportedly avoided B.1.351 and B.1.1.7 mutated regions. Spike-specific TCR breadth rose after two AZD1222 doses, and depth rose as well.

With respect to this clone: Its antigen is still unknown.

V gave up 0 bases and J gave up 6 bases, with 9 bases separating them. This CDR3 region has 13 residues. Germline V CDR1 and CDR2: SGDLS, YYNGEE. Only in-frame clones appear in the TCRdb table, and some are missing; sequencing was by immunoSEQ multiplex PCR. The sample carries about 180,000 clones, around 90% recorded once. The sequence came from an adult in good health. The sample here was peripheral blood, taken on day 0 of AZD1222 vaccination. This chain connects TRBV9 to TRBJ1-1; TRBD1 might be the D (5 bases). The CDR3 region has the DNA TGTGCCAGCAGCGTAGGTTGGGGCTCTGAAGCTTTCTTT. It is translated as CASSVGWGSEAFF.